Below are 22 T cell receptor beta chains sequenced from a single sample in a study of CD8 T cells in ankylosing spondylitis. General study findings and limits: Characteristic of ankylosing spondylitis blood, it appeared, was a TCR beta motif comprising roughly 8 highly homologous variants.

TCRdb reanalysed the 5' RACE reads using MiXCR and keeps one entry per CDR3 protein. The data hold some 800,000 distinct CDR3 sequences, with roughly 10% observed a single time. Antigens for these TCRs are unknown. Source material: blood, either unsorted or a sorted T cell fraction (not recorded which). The origin of the receptors is a male donor with ankylosing spondylitis.

This clonotype was seen a handful of times. The rearrangement links TRBV10-2 to TRBJ2-1; D perhaps matches TRBD2 (5 bases). The CDR3 contains 14 residues. V lost 1 base to trimming and J lost 5 bases, with 9 bases between them. The germline V gene encodes CDR1 WSHSY and CDR2 SAAADI. The CDR3 here is CASSEFRRDNEQFF. The DNA for the CDR3 is TGCGCCAGCAGTGAGTTTAGGCGGGACAATGAGCAGTTCTTC.

The gene calls are TRBV5-6 and TRBJ2-7; maybe TRBD2 (5 bases). Germline CDR1 SGHDT, CDR2 YYEEEE. This CDR3 has 14 amino acids. V was cut by 4 bases and J by 3 bases, with 14 bases left in between. The CDR3 protein is CASSPKRGIYEQYF. Written as DNA, the CDR3 is TGTGCCAGCAGCCCCAAGAGAGGGATCTACGAGCAGTACTTC.

V and J are TRBV6-2 or TRBV6-3 and TRBJ2-7, with a weak D call TRBD2 (6 bases). The CDR3 totals 15 residues. CDR1 and CDR2 (germline): MNHEY, SVGEGT. With 7 bases removed from V and 0 bases from J, the gap between germline ends came to 16 bases. The CDR3 loop is CASKRSGLYSYEQYF. The CDR3 coding sequence is TGTGCCAGCAAAAGAAGCGGGCTGTACTCCTACGAGCAGTACTTC.

This clonotype has a count of ten or more. The rearrangement links TRBV5-1 to TRBJ2-7, with D possibly being TRBD1 or TRBD2 (5 bases each). V lost 3 bases and J lost 2, with 15 bases in between. The CDR3 has 15 amino acids. Germline V gene lookup returns CDR1 SGHRS and CDR2 YFSETQ. CDR3 amino acids: CASSSIRDGAYEQYF. Written as DNA, the CDR3 is TGCGCCAGCAGCTCAATCCGGGACGGAGCCTACGAGCAGTACTTC.

This clonotype was counted a few times. The chain is built from TRBV15 and TRBJ2-2; unclear D gene. Trimming left V 1 base short and J 0 bases short, with 9 bases between. Germline V gene lookup returns CDR1 LNHNV and CDR2 YYDKDF (reference sequence). The CDR3 totals 16 residues. This CDR3 reads CATSRGWQANTGELFF. CDR3 nucleotide sequence: TGTGCCACCAGCAGAGGTTGGCAGGCGAACACCGGGGAGCTGTTTTTT.

J is TRBJ2-7 and V is TRBV7-2; weak D call: TRBD1 (5 bases). V was trimmed by 2 bases and J by 2 bases, leaving 7 bases between them. Germline V gene data show CDR1 as SGHTA and CDR2 as FQGNSA. There are 13 residues in the CDR3. In DNA, the CDR3 is TGTGCCAGCAGCTTAATGGGGCCCTACGAGCAGTACTTC. It codes for CASSLMGPYEQYF.

This clonotype was picked up a small number of times. The CDR3 loop reads CATSDPTAGSTDTQYF. CDR3 bases: TGTGCCACCAGTGACCCGACAGCCGGATCTACAGATACGCAGTATTTT. The J gene is TRBJ2-3, the V gene TRBV24-1, with D perhaps TRBD1 (5 bases). This CDR3 is 16 amino acids long. Germline CDR1 and CDR2: KGHDR and SFDVKD. Trimming shortened V by 4 bases and J by 3 bases, and 16 bases separated the two germline ends.

The V and J genes are TRBV28 and TRBJ2-1; 8 positions match TRBD2. The CDR3 is 16 residues long. With 1 base clipped from V and 7 bases from J, the junction kept 9 bases outside the gene matches. CDR1 and CDR2 (germline): MDHEN, SYDVKM. DNA for the CDR3: TGTGCCAGCAGTTTATACGACGGGGGGGCTGAAAATGAGCAGTTCTTC. Translation: CASSLYDGGAENEQFF.

This clonotype has a count of ten or more. The J gene is TRBJ1-2, the V gene TRBV5-1, with D uncertain. Germline CDR1 and CDR2: SGHRS and YFSETQ. V lost 4 bases and J 2 bases, leaving 12 bases between the germline ends. This CDR3 region has 14 residues. The CDR3 region has the DNA TGCGCCAGCAGCCTGACCGCCGGAAACTATGGCTACACCTTC. This encodes CASSLTAGNYGYTF.

The rearrangement joins TRBV5-1 to TRBJ2-7; tentative D call: TRBD2 (6 bases). This CDR3 spans 16 amino acids. V was shortened by 0 bases and J by 4 bases, with 17 bases between the two germline ends. CDR1 and CDR2 from the germline V gene are SGHRS and YFSETQ. The CDR3 bases are TGCGCCAGCAGCTTGGTGTTGTCGCGCGCGGGGTACGAGCAGTACTTC. It encodes CASSLVLSRAGYEQYF.

This clonotype was detected only a few times. The chain is built from TRBV24-1 and TRBJ2-1, with D perhaps matching TRBD2 (6 bases). The germline V gene encodes CDR1 KGHDR and CDR2 SFDVKD. V gave up 4 bases and J gave up 8 bases, with 17 bases separating them. The CDR3 loop spans 15 amino acids. Written as DNA, the CDR3 is TGTGCCACCAGTGAATTAGGACTAACTGGGGATGAGCAGTTCTTC. This sequence encodes CATSELGLTGDEQFF.

This clonotype was seen a few times. The V and J genes are TRBV5-1 and TRBJ2-1, with 8 bases matching TRBD2. Germline V gene sequence: CDR1 SGHRS, CDR2 YFSETQ. V gave up 5 bases and J gave up 4 bases; unmatched junction bases: 8. The length of the CDR3 is 15 residues. CDR3 nucleotide sequence: TGCGCCAGCAGTCTTCTCGGCGGGAGGTACAATGAGCAGTTCTTC. This codes for CASSLLGGRYNEQFF.

This clonotype was counted only a few times. The V call is TRBV20-1, the J call TRBJ1-1; D unclear. CDR1 DFQATT and CDR2 SNEGSKA come from the germline V gene (reference sequence). V was trimmed by 4 bases and J by 4 bases, leaving 16 bases between them. This CDR3 region has 14 residues. The CDR3, as DNA: TGCAGTGCTACTAGGGAGGGAAGGGTCACTGAAGCTTTCTTT. It yields the protein CSATREGRVTEAFF.

The table lists this clonotype with a few counts. The J gene is TRBJ1-3, the V gene TRBV6-5; the D is unclear. The V gene lost 0 bases and the J gene lost 6 bases, with 15 bases spanning the gap. CDR3 length: 16 residues. Germline values: CDR1 MNHEY, CDR2 SVGAGI. For the CDR3, the DNA is TGTGCCAGCAGTTACTCGCTCATCCCACCTCTAAACACCATATATTTT. Its translation: CASSYSLIPPLNTIYF.

The V call is TRBV25-1, the J call TRBJ1-1; 7 nucleotides match TRBD1. The CDR3 has 14 amino acids. V lost 3 bases, J lost 4 bases, and 5 bases stayed unmatched. The germline V gene encodes CDR1 MGHDK and CDR2 SYGVNS. The CDR3 nucleotides are TGTGCCAGCAGTGAGCCAGACAGGGCCACTGAAGCTTTCTTT. Amino acid sequence: CASSEPDRATEAFF.

This clonotype was seen ten or more times. This chain connects TRBV29-1 to TRBJ2-1; 9 nucleotides line up with TRBD2. This CDR3 has 17 residues. After removal of 3 bases from V and 7 bases from J, the junction contained 16 bases not matched to a gene. CDR1 and CDR2 (germline): SQVTM, ANQGSEA. In DNA, the CDR3 is TGCAGCGTTGATGGTTCCCCGGCGGGAGGGCCCAAGAATGAGCAGTTCTTC. This encodes CSVDGSPAGGPKNEQFF.

This rearrangement joins TRBV11-3 to TRBJ2-1; possible D gene TRBD1, 5 bases. Trimming left V 2 bases short and J 4 bases short, with 9 bases between. CDR1 is SGHNT, CDR2 YENEEA, per germline. The length of the CDR3 is 14 residues. For the CDR3, the DNA is TGTGCCAGCAGCTTAAAGGGGCAGTACAATGAGCAGTTCTTC. This translates into CASSLKGQYNEQFF.

This clonotype appeared a few times. The chain couples TRBV30 to TRBJ2-7, with D uncertain. The CDR3 is 12 amino acids. CDR1 and CDR2 (germline): GTSNPN, SVGIG (reference sequence). CDR3 residues: CASQGRNYEQYF. Here the CDR3 DNA reads TGTGCTTCGCAAGGACGAAACTACGAGCAGTACTTC. Drawing the rest from reference TRBV30 and TRBJ2-7, the complete variable domain is SQTIHQWPATLVQPVGSPLSLECTVEGTSNPNLYWYRQAAGRGLQLLFYSVGIGQISSEVPQNLSASRPQDRQFILSSKKLLLSDSGFYLCASQGRNYEQYFGPGTRLTVT.

The J gene is TRBJ2-7, the V gene TRBV19; D perhaps matches TRBD2 (7 bases). This CDR3 comprises 17 residues. Trimming stripped 5 bases from V and 0 bases from J, with 20 bases between. CDR1 is LNHDA, CDR2 SQIVND, per germline (reference sequence). Here the CDR3 reads CASSSGAAGTTSYEQYF. The CDR3 coding sequence is TGTGCCAGTAGTTCAGGGGCAGCCGGGACTACCTCCTACGAGCAGTACTTC. The whole variable domain, filled in from reference TRBV19 and TRBJ2-7, reads DGGITQSPKYLFRKEGQNVTLSCEQNLNHDAMYWYRQDPGQGLRLIYYSQIVNDFQKGDIAEGYSVSREKKESFPLTVTSAQKNPTAFYLCASSSGAAGTTSYEQYFGPGTRLTVT.

This clonotype has a count of ten or more. This rearrangement joins TRBV5-1 to TRBJ2-3; D possibly corresponds to TRBD1 (6 bases). The CDR3 totals 14 residues. The V end was cut by 0 bases, the J end by 2 bases, with 7 bases between. Germline CDR1 reads SGHRS; CDR2 reads YFSETQ. The CDR3 sequence: CASSLDRVTDTQYF. DNA of the CDR3: TGCGCCAGCAGCTTGGACAGGGTCACAGATACGCAGTATTTT.

CDR3: CATSRGGPVGGYTF. CDR3 nucleotide sequence: TGTGCCACCAGCAGAGGGGGTCCCGTCGGGGGCTACACCTTC. This sequence joins TRBV15 and TRBJ1-2; D unclear. This CDR3 has 14 amino acids. Trimming cost V 1 base and J 8 bases, with 14 bases left between them. CDR1 is LNHNV and CDR2 is YYDKDF in the germline V gene (reference sequence). Full variable domain (rest looked up from reference TRBV15 and TRBJ1-2): DAMVIQNPRYQVTQFGKPVTLSCSQTLNHNVMYWYQQKSSQAPKLLFHYYDKDFNNEADTPDNFQSRRPNTSFCFLDIRSPGLGDTAMYLCATSRGGPVGGYTFGSGTRLTVV.

In this sample, this clonotype turned up many times. The chain carries TRBV7-2 and TRBJ2-3; D assignment may be TRBD1 or TRBD2 (5 bases each). This CDR3 is 14 amino acids long. The V and J ends lost 1 base and 5 bases respectively, with 10 bases between them. The germline CDR1 and CDR2 sequences are SGHTA and FQGNSA. The CDR3 sequence is CASSLVRGRDTQYF. The CDR3 DNA sequence: TGTGCCAGCAGCTTAGTTCGGGGCAGAGATACGCAGTATTTT. Using reference TRBV7-2 and TRBJ2-3 for the parts outside the CDR3, the full variable domain is GAGVSQSPSNKVTEKGKDVELRCDPISGHTALYWYRQSLGQGLEFLIYFQGNSAPDKSGLPSDRFSAERTGGSVSTLTIQRTQQEDSAVYLCASSLVRGRDTQYFGPGTRLTVL.